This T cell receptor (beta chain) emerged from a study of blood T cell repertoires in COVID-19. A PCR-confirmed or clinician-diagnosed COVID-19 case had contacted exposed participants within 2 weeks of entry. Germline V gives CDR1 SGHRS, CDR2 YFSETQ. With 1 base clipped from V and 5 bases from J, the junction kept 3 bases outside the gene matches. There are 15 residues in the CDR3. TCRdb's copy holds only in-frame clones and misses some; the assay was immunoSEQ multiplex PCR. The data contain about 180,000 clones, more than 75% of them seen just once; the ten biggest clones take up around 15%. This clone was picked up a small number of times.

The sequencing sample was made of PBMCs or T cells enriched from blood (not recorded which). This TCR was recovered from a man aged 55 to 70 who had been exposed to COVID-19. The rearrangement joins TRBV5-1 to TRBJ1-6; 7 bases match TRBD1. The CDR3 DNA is TGCGCCAGCAGCTTGAGGGGGCCCGATAATTCACCCCTCCACTTT. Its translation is CASSLRGPDNSPLHF.